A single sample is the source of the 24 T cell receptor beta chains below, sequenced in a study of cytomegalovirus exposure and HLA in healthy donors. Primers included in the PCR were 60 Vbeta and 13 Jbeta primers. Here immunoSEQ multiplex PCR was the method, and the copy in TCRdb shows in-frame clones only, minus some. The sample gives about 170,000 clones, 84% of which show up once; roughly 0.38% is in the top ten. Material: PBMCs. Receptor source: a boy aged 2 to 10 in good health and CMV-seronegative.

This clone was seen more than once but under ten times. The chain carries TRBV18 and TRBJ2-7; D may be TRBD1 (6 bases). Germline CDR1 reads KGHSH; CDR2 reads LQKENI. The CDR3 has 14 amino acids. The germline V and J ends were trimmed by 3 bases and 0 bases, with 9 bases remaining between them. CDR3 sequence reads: CASSPGTISYEQYF. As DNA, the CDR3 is TGTGCCAGCTCACCCGGGACAATCTCCTACGAGCAGTACTTC.

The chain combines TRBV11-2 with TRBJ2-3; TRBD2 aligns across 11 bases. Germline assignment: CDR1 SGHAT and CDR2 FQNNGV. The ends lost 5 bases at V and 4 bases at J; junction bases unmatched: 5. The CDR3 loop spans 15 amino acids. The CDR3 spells CASSPSGRFADTQYF. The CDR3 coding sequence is TGTGCCAGCAGCCCTAGCGGGAGGTTTGCAGATACGCAGTATTTT.

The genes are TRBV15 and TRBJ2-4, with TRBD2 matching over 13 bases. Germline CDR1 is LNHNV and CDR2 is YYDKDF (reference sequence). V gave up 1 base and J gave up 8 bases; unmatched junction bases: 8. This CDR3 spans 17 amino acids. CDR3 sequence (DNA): TGTGCCACCAGCAGAGCCGGGGGGACTAGCGGGATTGACATTCAGTACTTC. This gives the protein CATSRAGGTSGIDIQYF.

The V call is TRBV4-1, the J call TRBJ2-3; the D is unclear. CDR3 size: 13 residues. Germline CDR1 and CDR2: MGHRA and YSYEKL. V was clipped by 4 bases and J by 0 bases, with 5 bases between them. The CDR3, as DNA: TGCGCCAGCAGCCTCCGGAGCACAGATACGCAGTATTTT. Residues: CASSLRSTDTQYF.

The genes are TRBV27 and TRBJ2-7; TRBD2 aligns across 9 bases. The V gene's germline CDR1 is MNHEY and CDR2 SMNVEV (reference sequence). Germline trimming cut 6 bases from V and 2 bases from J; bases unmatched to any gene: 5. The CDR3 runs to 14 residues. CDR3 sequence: CASSSGLAPYEQYF. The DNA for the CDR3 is TGTGCCAGCAGCTCCGGACTAGCGCCCTACGAGCAGTACTTC.

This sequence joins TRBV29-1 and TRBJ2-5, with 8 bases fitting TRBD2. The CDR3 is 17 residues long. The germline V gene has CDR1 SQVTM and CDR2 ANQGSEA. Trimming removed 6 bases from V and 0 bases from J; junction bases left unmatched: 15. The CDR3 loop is CSVEGGEVLADQETQYF. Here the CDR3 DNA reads TGCAGCGTGGAGGGGGGCGAGGTACTAGCGGACCAAGAGACCCAGTACTTC.

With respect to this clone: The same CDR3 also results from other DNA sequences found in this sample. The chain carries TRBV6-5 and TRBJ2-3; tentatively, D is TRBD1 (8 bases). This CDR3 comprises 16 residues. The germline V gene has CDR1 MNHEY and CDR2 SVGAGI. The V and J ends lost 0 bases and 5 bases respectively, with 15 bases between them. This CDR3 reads CASSYSKYRGGDTQYF. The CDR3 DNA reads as TGTGCCAGCAGTTACTCGAAATACAGGGGGGGAGATACGCAGTATTTT.

This chain's CDR3 is CASSQARTSGYNEQFF. The CDR3 DNA sequence: TGCGCCAGCAGCCAAGCGAGGACTAGCGGTTACAATGAGCAGTTCTTC. The chain has TRBV4-1 and TRBJ2-1, with 10 bases identical to TRBD2. This CDR3 comprises 16 residues. Germline trimming cut 1 base from V and 4 bases from J; bases unmatched to any gene: 4. Per the germline V gene, CDR1 is MGHRA and CDR2 is YSYEKL.

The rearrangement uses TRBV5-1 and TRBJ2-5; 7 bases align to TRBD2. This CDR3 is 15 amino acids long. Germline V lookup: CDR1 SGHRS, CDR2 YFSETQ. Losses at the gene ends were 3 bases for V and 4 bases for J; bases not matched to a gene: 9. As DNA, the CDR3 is TGCGCCAGCAGCTCCCGTGTGGGGGAGGGAGAGACCCAGTACTTC. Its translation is CASSSRVGEGETQYF.

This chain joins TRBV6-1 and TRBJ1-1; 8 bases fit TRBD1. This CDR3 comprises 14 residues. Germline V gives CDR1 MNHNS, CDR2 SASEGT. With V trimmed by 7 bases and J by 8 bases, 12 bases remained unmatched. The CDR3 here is CASKIDRGVSEAFF. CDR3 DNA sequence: TGTGCCAGCAAGATAGACAGGGGTGTGTCGGAAGCTTTCTTT.

CDR3 nucleotide sequence: TGTGCCAGCAGCGGGGCCGGGGCAGCGGGAGTGTCGGAGCAGTACTTC. Its translation is CASSGAGAAGVSEQYF. The chain links TRBV9 to TRBJ2-7; 8 bases are a match to TRBD2. J was trimmed by 7 bases and V by 3 bases; bases with no gene match: 15. Germline loops: CDR1 SGDLS, CDR2 YYNGEE. The CDR3 is 16 amino acids. The full variable domain, with the rest looked up from reference TRBV9 and TRBJ2-7, is DSGVTQTPKHLITATGQRVTLRCSPRSGDLSVYWYQQSLDQGLQFLIQYYNGEERAKGNILERFSAQQFPDLHSELNLSSLELGDSALYFCASSGAGAAGVSEQYFGPGTRLTVT.

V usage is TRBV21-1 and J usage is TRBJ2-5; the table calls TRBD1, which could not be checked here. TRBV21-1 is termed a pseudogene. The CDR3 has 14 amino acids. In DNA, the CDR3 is TGTGCCAGCAGCAGGGACAGACTCCAAGAGACCCAGTACTTC. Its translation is CASSRDRLQETQYF.

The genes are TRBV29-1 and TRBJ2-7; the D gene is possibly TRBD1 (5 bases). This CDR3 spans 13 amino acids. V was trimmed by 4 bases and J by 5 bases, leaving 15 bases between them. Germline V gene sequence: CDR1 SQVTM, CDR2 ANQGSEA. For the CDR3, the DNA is TGCAGCGTTGCCCCCAGGGTCTTCCACGAGCAGTACTTC. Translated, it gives CSVAPRVFHEQYF.

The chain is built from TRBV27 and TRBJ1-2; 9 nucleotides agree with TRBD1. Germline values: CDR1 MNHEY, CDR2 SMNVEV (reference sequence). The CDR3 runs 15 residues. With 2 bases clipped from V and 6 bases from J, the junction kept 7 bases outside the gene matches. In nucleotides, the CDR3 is TGTGCCAGCAGTTTACGTGGACAGGGGAGGGATGGCTACACCTTC. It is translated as CASSLRGQGRDGYTF.

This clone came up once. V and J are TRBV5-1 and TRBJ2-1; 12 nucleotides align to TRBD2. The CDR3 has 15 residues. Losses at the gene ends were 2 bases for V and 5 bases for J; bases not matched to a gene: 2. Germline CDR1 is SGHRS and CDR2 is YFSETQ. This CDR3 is CASSFLAGGHNEQFF. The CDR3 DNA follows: TGCGCCAGCAGCTTTCTAGCGGGAGGGCACAATGAGCAGTTCTTC.

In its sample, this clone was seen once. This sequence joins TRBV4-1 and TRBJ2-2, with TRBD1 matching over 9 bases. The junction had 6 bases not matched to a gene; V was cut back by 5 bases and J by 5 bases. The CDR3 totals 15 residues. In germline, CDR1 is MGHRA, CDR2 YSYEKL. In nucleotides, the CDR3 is TGCGCCAGCAGCTGGACAGGGGAAGGTACCGGGGAGCTGTTTTTT. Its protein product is CASSWTGEGTGELFF.

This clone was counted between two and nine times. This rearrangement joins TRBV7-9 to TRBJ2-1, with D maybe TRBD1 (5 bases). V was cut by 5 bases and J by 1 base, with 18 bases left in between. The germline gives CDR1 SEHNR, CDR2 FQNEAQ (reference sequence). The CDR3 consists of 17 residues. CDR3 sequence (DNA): TGTGCCAGCAGCCAAGGGGTAGGGTCGTTATCCTACAATGAGCAGTTCTTC. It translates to CASSQGVGSLSYNEQFF.

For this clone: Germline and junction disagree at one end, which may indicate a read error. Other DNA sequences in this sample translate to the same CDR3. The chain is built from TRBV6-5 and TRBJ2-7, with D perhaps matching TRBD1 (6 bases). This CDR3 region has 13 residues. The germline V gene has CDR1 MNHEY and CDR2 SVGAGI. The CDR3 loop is CASSPQGTREQYF. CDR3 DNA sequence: TGTGCCAGCAGTCCCCAGGGGACGAGAGAGCAGTACTTT.

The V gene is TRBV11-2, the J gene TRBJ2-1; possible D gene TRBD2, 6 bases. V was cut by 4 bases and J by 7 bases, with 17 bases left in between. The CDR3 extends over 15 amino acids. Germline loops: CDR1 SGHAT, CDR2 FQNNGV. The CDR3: CASSSELTRENEQFF. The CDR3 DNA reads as TGTGCCAGCAGCTCAGAACTGACCCGGGAGAATGAGCAGTTCTTC.

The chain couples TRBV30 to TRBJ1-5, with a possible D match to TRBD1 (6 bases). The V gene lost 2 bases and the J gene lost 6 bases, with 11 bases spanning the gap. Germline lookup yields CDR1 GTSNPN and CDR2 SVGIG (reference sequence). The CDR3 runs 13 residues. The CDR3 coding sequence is TGTGCCTGGAGTCACGGGGGGCTTCAGCCCCAGCATTTT. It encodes CAWSHGGLQPQHF.

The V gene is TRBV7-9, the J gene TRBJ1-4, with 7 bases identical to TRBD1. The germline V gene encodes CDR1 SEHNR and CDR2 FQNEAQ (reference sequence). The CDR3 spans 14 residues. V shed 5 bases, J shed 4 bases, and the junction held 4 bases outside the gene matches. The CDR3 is CASSEGGSNEKLFF. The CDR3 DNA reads TGTGCCAGCAGCGAAGGGGGCAGTAATGAAAAACTGTTTTTT.

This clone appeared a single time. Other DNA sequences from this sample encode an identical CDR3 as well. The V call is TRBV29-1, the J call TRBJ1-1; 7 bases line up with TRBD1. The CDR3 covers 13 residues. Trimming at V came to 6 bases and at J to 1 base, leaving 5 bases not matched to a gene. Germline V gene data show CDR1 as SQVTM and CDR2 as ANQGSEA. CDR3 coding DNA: TGCAGCGTGACTGGGACAGCGAACACTGAAGCTTTCTTT. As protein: CSVTGTANTEAFF.

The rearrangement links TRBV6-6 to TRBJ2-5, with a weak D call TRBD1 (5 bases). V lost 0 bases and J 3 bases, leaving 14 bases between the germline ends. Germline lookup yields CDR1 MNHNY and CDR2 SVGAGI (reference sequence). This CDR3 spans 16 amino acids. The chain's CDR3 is CASSYSPLGQEETQYF. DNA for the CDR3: TGTGCCAGCAGTTACTCCCCCTTGGGGCAGGAAGAGACCCAGTACTTC.

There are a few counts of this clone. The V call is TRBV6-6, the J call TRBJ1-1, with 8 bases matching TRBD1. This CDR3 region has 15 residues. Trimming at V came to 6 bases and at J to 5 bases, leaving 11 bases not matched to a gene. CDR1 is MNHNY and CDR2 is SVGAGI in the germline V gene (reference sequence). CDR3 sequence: CASSREGQGGTEAFF. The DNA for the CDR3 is TGTGCCAGCAGCCGGGAAGGACAGGGAGGGACTGAAGCTTTCTTT.